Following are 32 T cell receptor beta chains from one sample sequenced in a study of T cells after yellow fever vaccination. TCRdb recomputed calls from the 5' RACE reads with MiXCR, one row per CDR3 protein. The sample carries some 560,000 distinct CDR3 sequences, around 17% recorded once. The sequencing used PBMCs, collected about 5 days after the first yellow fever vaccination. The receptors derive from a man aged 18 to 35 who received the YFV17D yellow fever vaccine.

The CDR3 is CAWISRGAGTEAFF. In DNA, the CDR3 is TGTGCCTGGATCTCCCGGGGGGCTGGTACTGAAGCTTTCTTT. V usage is TRBV30 and J usage is TRBJ1-1, with D perhaps matching TRBD1 (6 bases). Germline V CDR1 and CDR2: GTSNPN, SVGIG (reference sequence). Trimming cost V 4 bases and J 5 bases, with 17 bases left between them. The CDR3 contains 14 residues.

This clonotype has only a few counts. This CDR3 reads CASSVAVEGGELFF. DNA for the CDR3: TGTGCCAGCAGCGTAGCGGTTGAGGGCGGGGAGCTGTTTTTT. This chain uses TRBV9 with TRBJ2-2; tentative D call: TRBD2 (5 bases). CDR3 length: 14 amino acids. V was pared by 0 bases and J by 7 bases, with 10 bases between. From germline, CDR1 is SGDLS and CDR2 YYNGEE.

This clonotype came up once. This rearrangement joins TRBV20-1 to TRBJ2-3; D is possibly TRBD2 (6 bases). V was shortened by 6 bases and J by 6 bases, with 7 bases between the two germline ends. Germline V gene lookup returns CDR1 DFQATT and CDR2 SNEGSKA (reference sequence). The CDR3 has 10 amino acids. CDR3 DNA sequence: TGCAGTGCCGCGGGGGATACGCAGTATTTT. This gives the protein CSAAGDTQYF.

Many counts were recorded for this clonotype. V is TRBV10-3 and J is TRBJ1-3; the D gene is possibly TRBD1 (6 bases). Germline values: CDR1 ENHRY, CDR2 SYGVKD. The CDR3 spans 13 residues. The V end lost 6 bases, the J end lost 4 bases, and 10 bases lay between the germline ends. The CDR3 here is CAIRRTDGNTIYF. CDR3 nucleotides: TGTGCCATCAGACGGACAGACGGAAACACCATATATTTT.

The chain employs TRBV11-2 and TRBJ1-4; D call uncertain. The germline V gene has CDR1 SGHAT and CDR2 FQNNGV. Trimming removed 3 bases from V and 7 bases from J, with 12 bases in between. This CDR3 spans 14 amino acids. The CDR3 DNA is TGTGCCAGCAGCTTCGCCCAGATTAGTGAAAAACTGTTTTTT. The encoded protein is CASSFAQISEKLFF.

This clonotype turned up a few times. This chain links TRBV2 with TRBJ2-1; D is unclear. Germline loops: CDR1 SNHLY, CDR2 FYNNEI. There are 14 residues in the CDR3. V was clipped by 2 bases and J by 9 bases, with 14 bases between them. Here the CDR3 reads CASSESTRSAEQFF. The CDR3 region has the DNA TGTGCCAGCAGTGAATCTACGAGGTCTGCTGAGCAGTTCTTC.

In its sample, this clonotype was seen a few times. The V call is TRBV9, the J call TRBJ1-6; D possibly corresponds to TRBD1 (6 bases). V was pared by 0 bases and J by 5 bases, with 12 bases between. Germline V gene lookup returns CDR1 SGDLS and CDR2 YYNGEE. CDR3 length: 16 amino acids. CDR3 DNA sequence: TGTGCCAGCAGCGTAGGAGGGGGGCAGAATAATTCACCCCTCCACTTT. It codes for CASSVGGGQNNSPLHF.

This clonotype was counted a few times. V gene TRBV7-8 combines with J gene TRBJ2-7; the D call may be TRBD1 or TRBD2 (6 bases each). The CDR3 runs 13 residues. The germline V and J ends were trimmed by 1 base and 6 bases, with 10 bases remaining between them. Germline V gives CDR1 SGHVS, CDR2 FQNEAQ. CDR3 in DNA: TGTGCCAGCAGCTTAGAGGGGGGCTTCGAGCAGTACGTC. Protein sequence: CASSLEGGFEQYV.

The DNA for the CDR3 is TGCGCCAGCAGCTTGGGCGGGGGGCAACAGCCCCAGCATTTT. It codes for CASSLGGGQQPQHF. The V gene is TRBV5-1, the J gene TRBJ1-5; a possible D gene is TRBD1 (6 bases). Germline values: CDR1 SGHRS, CDR2 YFSETQ. The CDR3 extends over 14 amino acids. V dropped 0 bases and J dropped 7 bases, with 11 bases sitting between them.

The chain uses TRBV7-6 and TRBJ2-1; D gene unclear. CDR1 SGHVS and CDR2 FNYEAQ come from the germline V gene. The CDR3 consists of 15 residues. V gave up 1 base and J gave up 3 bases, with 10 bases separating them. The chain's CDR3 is CASSLEKSRYNEQFF. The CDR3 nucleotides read TGTGCCAGCAGCTTAGAGAAGAGCCGCTACAATGAGCAGTTCTTC.

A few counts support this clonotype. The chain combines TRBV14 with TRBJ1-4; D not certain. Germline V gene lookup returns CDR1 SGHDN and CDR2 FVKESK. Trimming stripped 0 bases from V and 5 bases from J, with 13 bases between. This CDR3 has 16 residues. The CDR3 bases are TGTGCCAGCAGCCAAGATAATGCCAGGTTAAATGAAAAACTGTTTTTT. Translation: CASSQDNARLNEKLFF.

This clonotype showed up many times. This chain's CDR3 is CASSLAGTMGNEQFF. CDR3 bases: TGTGCCAGCAGTTTAGCGGGCACTATGGGGAATGAGCAGTTCTTC. The chain joins TRBV12-3 or TRBV12-4 to TRBJ2-1; D gene ambiguous. The CDR3 is made up of 15 amino acids. Trimming pared 0 bases from V and 7 bases from J, leaving 13 bases between.

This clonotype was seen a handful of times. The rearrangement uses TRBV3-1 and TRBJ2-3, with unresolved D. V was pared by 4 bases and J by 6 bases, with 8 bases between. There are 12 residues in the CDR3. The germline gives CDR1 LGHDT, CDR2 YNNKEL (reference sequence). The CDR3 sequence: CASSPEEDTQYF. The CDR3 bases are TGTGCCAGCAGCCCAGAGGAGGATACGCAGTATTTT.

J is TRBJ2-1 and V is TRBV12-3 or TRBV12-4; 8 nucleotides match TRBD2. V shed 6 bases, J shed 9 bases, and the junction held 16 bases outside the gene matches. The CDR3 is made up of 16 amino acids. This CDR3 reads CASSPGGGTSPGEQFF. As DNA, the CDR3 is TGTGCCAGCAGCCCTGGCGGGGGGACATCCCCAGGTGAGCAGTTCTTC.

The CDR3: CASSLLGANVLTF. CDR3 nucleotide sequence: TGCGCCAGCAGCTTGTTGGGGGCCAACGTCCTGACTTTC. This chain links TRBV5-1 with TRBJ2-6; D unclear. V was pared by 1 base and J by 4 bases, with 3 bases between. This CDR3 region has 13 residues. In germline, CDR1 is SGHRS, CDR2 YFSETQ.

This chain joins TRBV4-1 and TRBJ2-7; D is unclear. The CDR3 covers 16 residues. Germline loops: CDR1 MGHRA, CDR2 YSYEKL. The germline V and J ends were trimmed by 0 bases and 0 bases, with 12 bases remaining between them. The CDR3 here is CASSQDRASSSYEQYV. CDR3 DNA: TGCGCCAGCAGCCAAGATCGGGCGTCGAGCTCCTACGAGCAGTACGTC.

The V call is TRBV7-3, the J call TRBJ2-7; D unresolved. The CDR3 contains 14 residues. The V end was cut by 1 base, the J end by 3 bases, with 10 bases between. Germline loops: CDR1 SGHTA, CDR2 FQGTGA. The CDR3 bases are TGTGCCAGCAGCTTAAGAAGGGCGGACTACGAGCAGTACTTC. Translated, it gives CASSLRRADYEQYF.

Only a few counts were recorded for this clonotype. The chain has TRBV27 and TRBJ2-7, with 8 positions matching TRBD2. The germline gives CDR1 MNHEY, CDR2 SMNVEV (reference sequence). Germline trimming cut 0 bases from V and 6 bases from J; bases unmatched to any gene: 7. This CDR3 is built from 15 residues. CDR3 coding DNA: TGTGCCAGCAGTTTATCTTCGGGGGCGGGGGGCGAGCAGTACTTC. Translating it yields CASSLSSGAGGEQYF.

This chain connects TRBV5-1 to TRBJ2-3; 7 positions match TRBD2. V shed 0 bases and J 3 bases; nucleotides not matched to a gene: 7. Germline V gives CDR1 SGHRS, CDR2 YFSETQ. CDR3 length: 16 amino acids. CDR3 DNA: TGCGCCAGCAGCTTGGGTGGCGGGGGAATGACAGATACGCAGTATTTT. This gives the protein CASSLGGGGMTDTQYF.

CDR3 protein: CASSAGGRYNEQFF. Written as DNA, the CDR3 is TGTGCCAGCAGTGCGGGGGGCCGGTACAATGAGCAGTTCTTC. The chain employs TRBV6-2 or TRBV6-3 and TRBJ2-1, with 8 bases lining up with TRBD2. With V trimmed by 5 bases and J by 4 bases, 4 bases remained unmatched. The CDR3 spans 14 residues. Germline V gene data show CDR1 as MNHEY and CDR2 as SVGEGT.

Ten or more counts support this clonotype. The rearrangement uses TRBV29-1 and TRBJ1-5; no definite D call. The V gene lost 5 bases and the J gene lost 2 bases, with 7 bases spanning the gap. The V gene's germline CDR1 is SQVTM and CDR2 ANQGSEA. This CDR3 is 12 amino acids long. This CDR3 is CSVLVGNQPQHF. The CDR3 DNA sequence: TGCAGCGTTTTAGTAGGCAATCAGCCCCAGCATTTT.

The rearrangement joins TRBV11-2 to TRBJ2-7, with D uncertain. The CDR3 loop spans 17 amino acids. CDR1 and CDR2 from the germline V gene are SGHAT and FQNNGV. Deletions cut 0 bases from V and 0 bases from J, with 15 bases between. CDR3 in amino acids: CASSLDPQDLSSYEQYV. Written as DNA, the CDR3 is TGTGCCAGCAGCTTAGATCCGCAGGACCTAAGCTCCTACGAGCAGTACGTC.

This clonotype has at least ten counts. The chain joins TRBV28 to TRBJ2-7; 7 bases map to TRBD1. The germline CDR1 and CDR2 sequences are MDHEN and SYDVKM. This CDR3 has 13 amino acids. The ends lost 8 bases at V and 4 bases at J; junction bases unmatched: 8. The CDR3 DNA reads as TGTGCCAGCGAGGGGGCGAACAGTTACGAGCAGTACGTC. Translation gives CASEGANSYEQYV.

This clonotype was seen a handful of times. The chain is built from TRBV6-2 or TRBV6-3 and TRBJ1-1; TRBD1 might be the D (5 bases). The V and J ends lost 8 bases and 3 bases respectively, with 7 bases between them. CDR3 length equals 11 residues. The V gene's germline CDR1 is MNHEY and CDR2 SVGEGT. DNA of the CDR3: TGTGCCAGCGGGGGGTACACTGAAGCTTTCTTT. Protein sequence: CASGGYTEAFF.

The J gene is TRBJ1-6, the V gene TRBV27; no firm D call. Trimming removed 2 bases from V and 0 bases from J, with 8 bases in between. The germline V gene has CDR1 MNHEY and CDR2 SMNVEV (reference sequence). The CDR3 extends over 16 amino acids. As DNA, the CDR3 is TGTGCCAGCAGTTTAACGGTGACCTCCTATAATTCACCCCTCCACTTT. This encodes CASSLTVTSYNSPLHF.

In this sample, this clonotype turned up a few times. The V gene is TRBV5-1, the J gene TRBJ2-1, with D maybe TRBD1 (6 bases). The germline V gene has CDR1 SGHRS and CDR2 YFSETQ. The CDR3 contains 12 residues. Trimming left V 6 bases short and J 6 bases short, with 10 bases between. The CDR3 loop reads CASTGTSNEQFF. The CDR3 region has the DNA TGCGCCAGCACGGGGACAAGCAATGAGCAGTTCTTC.

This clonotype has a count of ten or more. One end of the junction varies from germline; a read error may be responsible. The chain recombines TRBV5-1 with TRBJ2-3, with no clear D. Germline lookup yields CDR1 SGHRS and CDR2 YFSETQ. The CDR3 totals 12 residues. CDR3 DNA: TGTGCCAGCAGCTTAAACACAGATACGCAGTATTTT. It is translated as CASSLNTDTQYF. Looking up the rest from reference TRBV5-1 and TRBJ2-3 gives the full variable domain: KAGVTQTPRYLIKTRGQQVTLSCSPISGHRSVSWYQQTPGQGLQFLFEYFSETQRNKGNFPGRFSGRQFSNSRSEMNVSTLELGDSALYLCASSLNTDTQYFGPGTRLTVL.

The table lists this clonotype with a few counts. The CDR3 is CSVWTGLANYGYTF. The CDR3 DNA sequence: TGCAGCGTTTGGACAGGGCTAGCTAACTATGGCTACACCTTC. The genes are TRBV29-1 and TRBJ1-2; TRBD1 aligns across 8 bases. The J segment lost 0 bases and the V segment lost 5 bases, leaving 5 bases of the junction unmatched. This CDR3 has 14 residues. In germline, CDR1 is SQVTM, CDR2 ANQGSEA.

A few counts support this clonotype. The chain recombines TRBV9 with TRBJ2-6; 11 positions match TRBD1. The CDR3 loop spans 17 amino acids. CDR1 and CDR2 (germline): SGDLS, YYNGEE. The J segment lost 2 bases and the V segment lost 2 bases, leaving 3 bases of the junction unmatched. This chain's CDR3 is CASSVTGQGAGANVLTF. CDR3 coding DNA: TGTGCCAGCAGCGTCACGGGACAGGGGGCTGGGGCCAACGTCCTGACTTTC. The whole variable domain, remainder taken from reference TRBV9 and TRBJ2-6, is DSGVTQTPKHLITATGQRVTLRCSPRSGDLSVYWYQQSLDQGLQFLIQYYNGEERAKGNILERFSAQQFPDLHSELNLSSLELGDSALYFCASSVTGQGAGANVLTFGAGSRLTVL.

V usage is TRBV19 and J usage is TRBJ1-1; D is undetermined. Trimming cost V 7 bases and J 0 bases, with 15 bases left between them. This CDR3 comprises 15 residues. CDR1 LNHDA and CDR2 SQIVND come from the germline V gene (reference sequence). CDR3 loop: CASMRRVAVNTEAFF. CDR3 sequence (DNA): TGTGCCAGTATGAGGAGGGTAGCTGTGAACACTGAAGCTTTCTTT.

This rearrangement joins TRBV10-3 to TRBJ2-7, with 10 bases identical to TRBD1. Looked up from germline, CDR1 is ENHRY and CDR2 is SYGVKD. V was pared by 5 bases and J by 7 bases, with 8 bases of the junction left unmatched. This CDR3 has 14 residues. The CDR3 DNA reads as TGTGCCATCAGTCGGGACAGGGGCTTGGGGGAGCAGTACGTC. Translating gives CAISRDRGLGEQYV.

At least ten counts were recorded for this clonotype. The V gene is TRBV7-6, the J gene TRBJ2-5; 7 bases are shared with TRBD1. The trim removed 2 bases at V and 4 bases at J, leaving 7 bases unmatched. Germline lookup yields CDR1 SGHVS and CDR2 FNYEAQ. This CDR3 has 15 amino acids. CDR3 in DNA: TGTGCCAGCAGCTTACTAACAGGGGCTGTAGAGACCCAGTACTTC. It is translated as CASSLLTGAVETQYF.